This T cell receptor beta chain was identified in a study of T cell responses to AZD1222 COVID-19 vaccine. Study results and caveats: Among those given AZD1222, only five or six were seropositive at baseline.

Germline CDR1 MGHRA, CDR2 YSYEKL. V was pared by 0 bases and J by 5 bases, with 11 bases between. This CDR3 has 14 residues. In this sample, this clone turned up once. Its specificity is unknown. Profiled with immunoSEQ multiplex PCR; TCRdb holds only in-frame clones, not every one. The table lists fewer than 110,000 clones, roughly nine tenths of them singletons, with around 4.3% in the top ten. The receptor comes from an adult in good health. The chain employs TRBV4-1 and TRBJ2-7; the D gene is possibly TRBD1 (5 bases). The material sequenced was peripheral blood, taken on day 0 of AZD1222 vaccination. The CDR3 loop is CASSQDSRADEQYF. The CDR3 nucleotides are TGCGCCAGCAGCCAAGATAGCAGGGCGGACGAGCAGTACTTC.